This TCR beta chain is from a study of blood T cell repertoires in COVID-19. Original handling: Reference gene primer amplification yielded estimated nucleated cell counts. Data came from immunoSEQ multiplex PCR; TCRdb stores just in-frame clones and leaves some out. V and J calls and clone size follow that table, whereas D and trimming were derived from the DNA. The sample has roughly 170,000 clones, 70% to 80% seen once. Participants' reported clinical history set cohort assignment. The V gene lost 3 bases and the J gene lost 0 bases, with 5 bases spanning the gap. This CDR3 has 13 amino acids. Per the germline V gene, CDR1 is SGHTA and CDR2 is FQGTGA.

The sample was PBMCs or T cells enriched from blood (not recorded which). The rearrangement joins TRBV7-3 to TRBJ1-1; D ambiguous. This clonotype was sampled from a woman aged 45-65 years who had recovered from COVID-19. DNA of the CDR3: TGTGCCAGCAGCTTGGAGTTGAACACTGAAGCTTTCTTT. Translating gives CASSLELNTEAFF.